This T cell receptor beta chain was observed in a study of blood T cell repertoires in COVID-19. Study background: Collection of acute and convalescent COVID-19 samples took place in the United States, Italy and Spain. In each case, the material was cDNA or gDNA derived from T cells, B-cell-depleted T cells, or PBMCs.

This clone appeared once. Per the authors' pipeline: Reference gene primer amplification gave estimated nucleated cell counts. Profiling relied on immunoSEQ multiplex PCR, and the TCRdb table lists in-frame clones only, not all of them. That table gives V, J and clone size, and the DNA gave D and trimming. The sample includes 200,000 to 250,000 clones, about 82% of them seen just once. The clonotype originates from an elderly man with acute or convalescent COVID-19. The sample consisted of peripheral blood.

CDR3 DNA: TGCAGCGTTGTATCCCCCCCGGACACTGAAGCTTTCTTT. Encoded protein: CSVVSPPDTEAFF. This chain uses TRBV29-1 with TRBJ1-1; no reliable D call. Trimming pared 4 bases from V and 3 bases from J, leaving 12 bases between. There are 13 residues in the CDR3. The germline V gene has CDR1 SQVTM and CDR2 ANQGSEA.